Listed here are 27 T cell receptor beta chains from one sample, sequenced in a study of OX40 agonist ivuxolimab in advanced cancers. The protocol was immunoSEQ multiplex PCR, while the TCRdb copy is restricted to in-frame clones and leaves out a portion. The sample consists of about 58,000 clones, 82% of them appearing once. This specimen was CD4+ or CD8+ T cells sorted from blood, taken in a trial of the OX40 agonist ivuxolimab. These receptor sequences come from an adult with an advanced solid tumor such as melanoma, head and neck, liver or kidney cancer.

The rearrangement joins TRBV18 to TRBJ2-3; no definite D call. CDR1 KGHSH and CDR2 LQKENI come from the germline V gene. The CDR3 sequence is 14 residues long. V was shortened by 4 bases and J by 0 bases, with 8 bases between the two germline ends. CDR3: CASSQQTSTDTQYF. The CDR3 nucleotides are TGTGCCAGCTCACAACAGACTAGCACAGATACGCAGTATTTT.

The chain recombines TRBV5-1 with TRBJ2-1; 11 positions match TRBD2. In germline, CDR1 is SGHRS, CDR2 YFSETQ. The trim removed 7 bases at V and 0 bases at J, leaving 12 bases unmatched. The CDR3 spans 18 residues. The CDR3 DNA is TGCGCCAGCTCTGTTAAGACTAGCGGGATGGCCTCCTACAATGAGCAGTTCTTC. Amino acid sequence: CASSVKTSGMASYNEQFF.

This sequence joins TRBV15 and TRBJ2-1; D gene ambiguous. Germline V gene lookup returns CDR1 LNHNV and CDR2 YYDKDF (reference sequence). The CDR3 extends over 18 amino acids. V was clipped by 2 bases and J by 4 bases, with 21 bases between them. The CDR3 DNA reads TGTGCCACCAGCAGACGTACTTTATCCTTAAGAGGATACAATGAGCAGTTCTTC. Translated, it gives CATSRRTLSLRGYNEQFF.

The chain carries TRBV5-8 and TRBJ1-5; D gene ambiguous. The V and J ends lost 0 bases and 5 bases respectively, with 6 bases between them. CDR1 and CDR2 (germline): SGHTS, YDEGEE. This CDR3 has 13 residues. CDR3 nucleotides: TGTGCCAGCAGCTTGGACCCTTATCAGCCCCAGCATTTT. It specifies CASSLDPYQPQHF.

In DNA form, the CDR3 reads TGTGCCAGCAGCAGGACGGAGAACACTGAAGCTTTCTTT. This gives the protein CASSRTENTEAFF. V is TRBV6-4 and J is TRBJ1-1; D unresolved. Trimming left V 6 bases short and J 1 base short, with 9 bases between. The CDR3 is made up of 13 amino acids. Germline V gene sequence: CDR1 MRHNA, CDR2 SNTAGT.

The chain has TRBV10-3 and TRBJ2-3, with TRBD2 matching 9 bases. CDR1 is ENHRY and CDR2 is SYGVKD in the germline V gene. The CDR3 runs 13 residues. With V trimmed by 7 bases and J by 3 bases, 2 bases remained unmatched. The CDR3 here is CAIKAGGTDTQYF. In nucleotides, the CDR3 is TGTGCCATCAAGGCGGGAGGGACAGATACGCAGTATTTT.

Sample share makes this clone medium-sized. This sequence joins TRBV19 and TRBJ2-2; no definite D call. Germline CDR1 is LNHDA and CDR2 is SQIVND (reference sequence). The CDR3 totals 15 residues. V lost 6 bases, J lost 5 bases, and 16 bases lay in between. This CDR3 reads CASRDLDQRTGELFF. In DNA form, the CDR3 reads TGTGCCAGTAGAGACCTCGACCAAAGAACCGGGGAGCTGTTTTTT.

The chain employs TRBV11-2 and TRBJ2-1, with 9 bases fitting TRBD2. This CDR3 spans 14 amino acids. The germline V gene encodes CDR1 SGHAT and CDR2 FQNNGV. V dropped 3 bases and J dropped 7; count of bases not matched to a gene: 4. CDR3 DNA: TGTGCCAGCAGCTTGCGGGGGGGCCTGAATGAGCAGTTCTTC. Translated, it gives CASSLRGGLNEQFF.

This chain joins TRBV14 and TRBJ1-1, with 9 bases that match TRBD1. The CDR3 is 16 amino acids. Germline V CDR1 and CDR2: SGHDN, FVKESK. V lost 5 bases to trimming and J lost 1 base; unmatched junction nucleotides: 8. As DNA, the CDR3 is TGTGCCAGCAGCTATAGGACAGGGGTGCGGAACACTGAAGCTTTCTTT. It is translated as CASSYRTGVRNTEAFF.

V is TRBV5-1 and J is TRBJ2-2; tentatively, D is TRBD2 (6 bases). The CDR3 runs to 15 residues. With 6 bases removed from V and 3 bases from J, the gap between germline ends came to 15 bases. Per the germline V gene, CDR1 is SGHRS and CDR2 is YFSETQ. The CDR3 coding sequence is TGCGCCAGCACTTCTCTGGGACTCTACACCGGGGAGCTGTTTTTT. The encoded protein is CASTSLGLYTGELFF.

The chain is built from TRBV6-5 and TRBJ2-5; D is undetermined. The CDR3 covers 13 residues. The V gene lost 7 bases and the J gene lost 3 bases, with 12 bases spanning the gap. Germline CDR1 and CDR2: MNHEY and SVGAGI. The chain's CDR3 is CASIGRWEETQYF. CDR3 sequence (DNA): TGTGCCAGCATTGGGCGTTGGGAAGAGACCCAGTACTTC.

V usage is TRBV19 and J usage is TRBJ1-1, with D possibly TRBD1 on 5 matching bases. The CDR3 is 17 residues long. The germline CDR1 and CDR2 sequences are LNHDA and SQIVND (reference sequence). The ends were cut back, 8 bases at V and 0 bases at J, with 22 bases in the middle. This chain's CDR3 is CASSFRAGSEMNTEAFF. CDR3 sequence (DNA): TGTGCCAGTTCCTTCAGGGCAGGATCGGAAATGAACACTGAAGCTTTCTTT. Full variable domain (rest looked up from reference TRBV19 and TRBJ1-1): DGGITQSPKYLFRKEGQNVTLSCEQNLNHDAMYWYRQDPGQGLRLIYYSQIVNDFQKGDIAEGYSVSREKKESFPLTVTSAQKNPTAFYLCASSFRAGSEMNTEAFFGQGTRLTVV.

A single count supports this clone. The chain carries TRBV5-6 and TRBJ2-2; 9 bases align to TRBD1. The V gene end was trimmed by 2 bases and the J gene end by 5 bases; junction bases not matched to a gene: 4. This CDR3 spans 15 amino acids. Germline CDR1 is SGHDT and CDR2 is YYEEEE. CDR3 DNA: TGTGCCAGCAGCTTAACAGGGGGCTTGACCGGGGAGCTGTTTTTT. Its translation: CASSLTGGLTGELFF.

This clone has a single count. The chain couples TRBV7-9 to TRBJ2-1, with D possibly TRBD2 on 5 matching bases. V lost 6 bases and J 5 bases, leaving 17 bases between the germline ends. CDR1 and CDR2 (germline): SEHNR, FQNEAQ (reference sequence). This CDR3 is built from 15 residues. The CDR3 reads CASSFPGLRHNEQFF. The CDR3 nucleotides are TGTGCCAGCAGTTTTCCGGGGTTGAGGCACAATGAGCAGTTCTTC.

J is TRBJ2-5 and V is TRBV7-6, with TRBD2 matching over 10 bases. The CDR3 contains 17 residues. V was clipped by 5 bases and J by 2 bases; unmatched bases: 11. Germline assignment: CDR1 SGHVS and CDR2 FNYEAQ. CDR3: CASSLLVPTSGQETQYF. DNA of the CDR3: TGTGCCAGCAGCCTCCTCGTTCCGACTAGCGGGCAAGAGACCCAGTACTTC.

V and J are TRBV18 and TRBJ2-1; the D is unclear. Germline-derived CDR1 and CDR2 are KGHSH and LQKENI. The CDR3 is 15 residues long. With 3 bases removed from V and 4 bases from J, the gap between germline ends came to 13 bases. The CDR3 protein is CASSPLRADYNEQFF. CDR3 bases: TGTGCCAGCTCACCTCTTCGGGCAGATTACAATGAGCAGTTCTTC.

A single count supports this clone. The V call is TRBV5-6, the J call TRBJ1-5; D remains ambiguous. V lost 4 bases, J lost 0 bases, and 11 bases lay in between. Germline lookup yields CDR1 SGHDT and CDR2 YYEEEE. CDR3 size: 15 residues. The CDR3 reads CASSLDGYSNQPQHF. In DNA form, the CDR3 reads TGTGCCAGCAGCCTGGACGGGTATAGCAATCAGCCCCAGCATTTT.

The V and J genes are TRBV5-6 and TRBJ2-5; TRBD2 aligns across 13 bases. This CDR3 spans 16 amino acids. CDR1 is SGHDT, CDR2 YYEEEE, per germline. The V segment lost 3 bases and the J segment 10 bases; nucleotides outside the gene matches: 12. CDR3 protein: CASSSSPGTSGKHQYF. The DNA for the CDR3 is TGTGCCAGCAGCTCCTCGCCCGGGACTAGCGGGAAGCACCAGTACTTC.

The chain joins TRBV27 to TRBJ2-7; D is possibly TRBD2 (5 bases). Trimming took off 4 bases at V and 9 bases at J, with 25 bases between the two ends. This CDR3 comprises 16 residues. CDR1 and CDR2 (germline): MNHEY, SMNVEV (reference sequence). CDR3 DNA sequence: TGTGCCAGCAGTTCCTTAATCCCGGGCCCCAGGAGCGGGCAGTACTTC. Its translation is CASSSLIPGPRSGQYF.

This clone occurred once. The chain combines TRBV2 with TRBJ2-1, with D perhaps TRBD2 (6 bases). The V end was cut by 4 bases, the J end by 6 bases, with 16 bases between. The CDR3 contains 15 residues. The germline V gene encodes CDR1 SNHLY and CDR2 FYNNEI. DNA of the CDR3: TGTGCCAGCAGTGGGATGGCGGGGCAGGGCAATGAGCAGTTCTTC. Encoded protein: CASSGMAGQGNEQFF.

This clone occurred once. The V gene is TRBV6-6, the J gene TRBJ2-7; no clear D. The V gene's germline CDR1 is MNHNY and CDR2 SVGAGI (reference sequence). Trimming took 0 bases from V and 0 from J, leaving 9 bases between them. CDR3 length: 15 residues. This chain's CDR3 is CASSYSPGSSYEQYF. The CDR3 DNA follows: TGTGCCAGCAGTTACTCGCCAGGAAGCTCCTACGAGCAGTACTTC.

The gene calls are TRBV19 and TRBJ1-6; maybe TRBD1 (5 bases). V was trimmed by 2 bases and J by 8 bases, leaving 10 bases between them. This CDR3 comprises 14 residues. CDR1 and CDR2 from the germline V gene are LNHDA and SQIVND (reference sequence). Here the CDR3 reads CASSIRQMDSPLHF. The CDR3 region has the DNA TGTGCCAGTAGTATACGACAGATGGATTCACCCCTCCACTTT.

The V gene is TRBV7-9, the J gene TRBJ2-3, with 8 nucleotides matching TRBD1. The J segment lost 1 base and the V segment lost 5 bases, leaving 8 bases of the junction unmatched. From germline, CDR1 is SEHNR and CDR2 FQNEAQ (reference sequence). This CDR3 comprises 16 residues. The CDR3 DNA reads TGTGCCAGCAGCCCCTCGGGACAGGAGGGCACAGATACGCAGTATTTT. Its translation: CASSPSGQEGTDTQYF.

By share, this clone ranks as medium-sized. This rearrangement joins TRBV11-2 to TRBJ2-3, with D perhaps matching TRBD2 (6 bases). The CDR3 sequence is 16 residues long. The V end was cut by 3 bases, the J end by 1 base, with 14 bases between. The V gene's germline CDR1 is SGHAT and CDR2 FQNNGV. CDR3 residues: CASSLGTPWGTDTQYF. CDR3 sequence (DNA): TGTGCCAGCAGCTTGGGGACTCCCTGGGGCACAGATACGCAGTATTTT.

This chain uses TRBV7-9 with TRBJ2-1; D is perhaps TRBD2 (5 bases). V was trimmed by 1 base and J by 10 bases, leaving 8 bases between them. The germline gives CDR1 SEHNR, CDR2 FQNEAQ (reference sequence). This CDR3 is built from 12 residues. CDR3 sequence (DNA): TGTGCCAGCAGCTTAGTCGGGAAAGAGCAGTTCTTC. It specifies CASSLVGKEQFF.

V gene TRBV5-4 combines with J gene TRBJ2-7, with D unclear. Per germline, CDR1 SGHNT and CDR2 YYREEE (reference sequence). This CDR3 comprises 15 residues. V was pared by 3 bases and J by 5 bases, with 18 bases between. The CDR3 nucleotides are TGTGCCAGCAGCTCGCAGATTGGCAGGCTCAACGAGCAGTACTTC. Translated: CASSSQIGRLNEQYF. The full variable domain, in which reference TRBV5-4 and TRBJ2-7 provide the parts outside the CDR3, is ETGVTQSPTHLIKTRGQQVTLRCSSQSGHNTVSWYQQALGQGPQFIFQYYREEENGRGNFPPRFSGLQFPNYSSELNVNALELDDSALYLCASSSQIGRLNEQYFGPGTRLTVT.

V usage is TRBV5-6 and J usage is TRBJ1-2; 7 nucleotides align to TRBD1. Germline-derived CDR1 and CDR2 are SGHDT and YYEEEE. CDR3 size: 13 residues. The junction had 2 bases not matched to a gene; V was cut back by 0 bases and J by 6 bases. The CDR3 DNA follows: TGTGCCAGCAGCTTGGACAGGGGCCATGGCTACACCTTC. Translating it yields CASSLDRGHGYTF.